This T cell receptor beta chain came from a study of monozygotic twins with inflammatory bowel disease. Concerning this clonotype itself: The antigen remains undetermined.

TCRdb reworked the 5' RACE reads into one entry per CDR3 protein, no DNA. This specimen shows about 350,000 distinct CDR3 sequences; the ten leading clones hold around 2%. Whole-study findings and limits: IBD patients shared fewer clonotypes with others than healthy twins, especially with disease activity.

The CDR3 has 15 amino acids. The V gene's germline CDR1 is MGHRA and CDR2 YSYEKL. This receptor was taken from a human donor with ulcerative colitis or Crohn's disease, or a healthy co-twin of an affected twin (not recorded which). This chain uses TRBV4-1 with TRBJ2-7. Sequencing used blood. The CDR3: CASSQDRGASYEQYF.